Detailed here is one T cell receptor beta chain. These data come from a study of blood T cells in healthy people across ages. Then a second PCR, running roughly 7 to 11 cycles, was carried out with a sample-barcoded 5' primer and a J-beta primer mix. Every molecule of cDNA carried a tag from a template-switch adaptor with 12 random nucleotides. TCRdb processed the 5' RACE reads anew with MiXCR; each CDR3 protein has one entry. The table shows 780,000 or so distinct CDR3 sequences, with about 55% occurring only once. The length of the CDR3 is 14 residues. The V gene's germline CDR1 is ENHRY and CDR2 SYGVKD. Trimming removed 6 bases from V and 1 base from J; junction bases left unmatched: 4.

This clonotype was obtained from a man aged 80 or over in good health. The material sequenced was blood. V is TRBV10-3 and J is TRBJ2-7; 9 nucleotides agree with TRBD1. CDR3 sequence (DNA): TGTGCCATCAGACCGGGACAGGGATCCTACGAGCAGTACTTC. It specifies CAIRPGQGSYEQYF.